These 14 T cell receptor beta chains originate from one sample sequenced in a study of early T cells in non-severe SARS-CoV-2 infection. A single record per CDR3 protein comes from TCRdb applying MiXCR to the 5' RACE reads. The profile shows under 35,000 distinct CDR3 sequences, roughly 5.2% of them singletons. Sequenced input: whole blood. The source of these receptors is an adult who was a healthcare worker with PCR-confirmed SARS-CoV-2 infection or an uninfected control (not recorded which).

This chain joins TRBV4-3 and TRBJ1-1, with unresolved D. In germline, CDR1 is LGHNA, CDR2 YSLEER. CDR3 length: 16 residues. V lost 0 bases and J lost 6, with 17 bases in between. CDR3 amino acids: CASSQDWRGLWAEAFF. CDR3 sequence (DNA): TGCGCCAGCAGCCAAGATTGGCGCGGCCTTTGGGCTGAAGCTTTCTTT.

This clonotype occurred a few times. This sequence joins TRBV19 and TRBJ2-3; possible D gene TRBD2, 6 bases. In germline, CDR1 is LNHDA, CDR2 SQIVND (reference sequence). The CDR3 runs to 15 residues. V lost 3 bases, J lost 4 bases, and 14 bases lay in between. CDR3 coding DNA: TGTGCCAGTAGTATTACCCGACTAGGGGCAGATACGCAGTATTTT. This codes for CASSITRLGADTQYF.

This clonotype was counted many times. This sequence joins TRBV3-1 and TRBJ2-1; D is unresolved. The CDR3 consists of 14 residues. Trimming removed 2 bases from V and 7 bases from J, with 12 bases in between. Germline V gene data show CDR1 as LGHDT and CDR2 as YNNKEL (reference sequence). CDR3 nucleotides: TGTGCCAGCAGCCAACTGAGCGAAAGGAATGAGCAGTTCTTC. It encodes CASSQLSERNEQFF.

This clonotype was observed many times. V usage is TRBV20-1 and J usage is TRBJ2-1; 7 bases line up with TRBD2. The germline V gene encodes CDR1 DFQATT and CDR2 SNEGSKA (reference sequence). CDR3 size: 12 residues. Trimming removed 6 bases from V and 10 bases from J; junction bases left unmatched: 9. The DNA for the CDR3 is TGCAGTGCCCGACGGCGGGAGTCGGAGCAGTTCTTC. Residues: CSARRRESEQFF.

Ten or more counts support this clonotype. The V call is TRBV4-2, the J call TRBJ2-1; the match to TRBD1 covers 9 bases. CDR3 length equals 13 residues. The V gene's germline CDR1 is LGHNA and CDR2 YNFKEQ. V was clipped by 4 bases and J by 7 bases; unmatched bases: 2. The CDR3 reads CASSRDRENEQFF. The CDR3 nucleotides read TGTGCCAGCAGCCGGGACAGGGAAAATGAGCAGTTCTTC.

The CDR3 loop is CASSSGLAGVADTQYF. The DNA for the CDR3 is TGTGCCAGCAGCTCGGGACTAGCGGGAGTCGCCGATACGCAGTATTTT. This rearrangement joins TRBV7-9 to TRBJ2-3; 14 bases are a match to TRBD2. Trimming removed 4 bases from V and 6 bases from J; junction bases left unmatched: 6. The germline gives CDR1 SEHNR, CDR2 FQNEAQ (reference sequence). The CDR3 runs 16 residues.

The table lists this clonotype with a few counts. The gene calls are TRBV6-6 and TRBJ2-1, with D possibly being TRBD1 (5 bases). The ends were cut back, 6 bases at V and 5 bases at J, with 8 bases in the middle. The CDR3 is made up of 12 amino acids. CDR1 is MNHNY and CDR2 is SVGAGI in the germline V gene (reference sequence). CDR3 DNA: TGTGCCAGCAGATCCAGGGACAATGAGCAGTTCTTC. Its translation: CASRSRDNEQFF.

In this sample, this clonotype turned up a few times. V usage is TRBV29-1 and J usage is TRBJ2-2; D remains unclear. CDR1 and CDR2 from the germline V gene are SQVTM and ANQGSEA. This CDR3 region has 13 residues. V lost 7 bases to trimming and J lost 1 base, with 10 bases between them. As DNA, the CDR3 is TGCAGCGGAATTGATCTGAACACCGGGGAGCTGTTTTTT. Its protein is CSGIDLNTGELFF.

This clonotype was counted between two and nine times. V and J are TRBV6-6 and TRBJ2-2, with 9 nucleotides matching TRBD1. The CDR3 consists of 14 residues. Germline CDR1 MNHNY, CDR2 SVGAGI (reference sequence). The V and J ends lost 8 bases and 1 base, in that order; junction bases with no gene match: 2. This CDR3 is CASGGQGNTGELFF. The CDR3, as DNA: TGTGCCAGCGGGGGACAGGGGAACACCGGGGAGCTGTTTTTT.

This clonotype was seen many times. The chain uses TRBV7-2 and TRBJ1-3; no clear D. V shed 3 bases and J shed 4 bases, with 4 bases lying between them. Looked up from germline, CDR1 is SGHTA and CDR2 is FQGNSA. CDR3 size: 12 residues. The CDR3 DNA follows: TGTGCCAGCAGCTTGACAGGAAACACCATATATTTT. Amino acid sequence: CASSLTGNTIYF.

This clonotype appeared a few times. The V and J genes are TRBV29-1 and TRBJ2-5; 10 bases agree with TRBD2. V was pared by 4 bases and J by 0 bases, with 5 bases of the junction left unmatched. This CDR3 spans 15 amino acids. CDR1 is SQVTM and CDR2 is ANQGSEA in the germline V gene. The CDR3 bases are TGCAGCGTTGTCTCCGGGACTAGCGACCAAGAGACCCAGTACTTC. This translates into CSVVSGTSDQETQYF.

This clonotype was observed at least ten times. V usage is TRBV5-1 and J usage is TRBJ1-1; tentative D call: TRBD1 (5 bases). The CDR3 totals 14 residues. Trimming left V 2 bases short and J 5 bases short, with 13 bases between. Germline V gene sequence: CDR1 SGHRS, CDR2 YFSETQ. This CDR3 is CASSFGTGRTEAFF. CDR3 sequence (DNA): TGCGCCAGCAGCTTCGGGACCGGTAGAACTGAAGCTTTCTTT.

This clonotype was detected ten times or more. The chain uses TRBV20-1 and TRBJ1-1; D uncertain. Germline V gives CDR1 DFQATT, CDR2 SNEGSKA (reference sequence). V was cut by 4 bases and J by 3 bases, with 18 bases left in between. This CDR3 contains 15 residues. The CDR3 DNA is TGCAGTGCTACAAAGGACGGAGGAGAGGACACTGAAGCTTTCTTT. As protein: CSATKDGGEDTEAFF.

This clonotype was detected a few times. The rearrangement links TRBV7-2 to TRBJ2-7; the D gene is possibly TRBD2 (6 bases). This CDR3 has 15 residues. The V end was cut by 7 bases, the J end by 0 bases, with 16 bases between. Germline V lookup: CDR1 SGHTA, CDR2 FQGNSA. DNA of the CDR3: TGTGCCAGCACCGGATTAGGACTACCCTCCTACGAGCAGTACTTC. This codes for CASTGLGLPSYEQYF.